The source of this TCR beta chain is a study of OX40 agonist ivuxolimab in advanced cancers. Here immunoSEQ multiplex PCR was the method, and the copy in TCRdb shows in-frame clones only, minus some. The table records 72,000 or so clones, 85% to 90% of them present only once. The V end lost 5 bases, the J end lost 5 bases, and 15 bases lay between the germline ends. This CDR3 is 14 amino acids long. The germline gives CDR1 MNHNY, CDR2 SVGAGI (reference sequence). Sequenced material: CD4+ or CD8+ T cells sorted from blood, taken in a trial of the OX40 agonist ivuxolimab. The receptor comes from an adult with an advanced solid tumor such as melanoma, head and neck, liver or kidney cancer. The chain uses TRBV6-6 and TRBJ1-1; TRBD1 is a possible D gene (5 bases). The CDR3 region has the DNA TGTGCCAGCAGTACCCTACAGGAGTGGACTGAAGCTTTCTTT. This translates into CASSTLQEWTEAFF.